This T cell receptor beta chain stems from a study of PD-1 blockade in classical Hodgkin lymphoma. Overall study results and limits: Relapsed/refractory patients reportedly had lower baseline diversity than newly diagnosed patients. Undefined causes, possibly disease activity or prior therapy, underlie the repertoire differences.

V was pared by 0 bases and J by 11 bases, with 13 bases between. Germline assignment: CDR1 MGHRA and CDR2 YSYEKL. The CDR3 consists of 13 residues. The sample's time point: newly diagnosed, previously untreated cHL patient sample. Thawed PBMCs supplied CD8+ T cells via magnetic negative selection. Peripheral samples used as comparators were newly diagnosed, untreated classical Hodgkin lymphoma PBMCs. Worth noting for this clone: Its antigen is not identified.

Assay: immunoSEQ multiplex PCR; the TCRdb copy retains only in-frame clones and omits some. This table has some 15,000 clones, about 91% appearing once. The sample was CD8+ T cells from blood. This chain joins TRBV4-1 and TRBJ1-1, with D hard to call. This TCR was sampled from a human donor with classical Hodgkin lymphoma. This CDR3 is CASSQDLLGVAFF. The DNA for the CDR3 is TGCGCCAGCAGCCAAGATTTGCTGGGAGTGGCTTTCTTT.